Following are 29 T cell receptor beta chains from one sample sequenced in a study of CD8 T cell repertoires and HIV-1 epitope variants. Here immunoSEQ multiplex PCR was the method, and the copy in TCRdb shows in-frame clones only, minus some. The sample shows fewer than 7,000 clones, about 67% of them seen only once. Antigen specificity for these receptors is unknown. The specimen was cultured CD8+ T cells derived from PBMCs. The receptors derive from a male donor with HIV.

This clone was recorded a few times. The chain has TRBV27 and TRBJ1-3; no clear D. V was shortened by 0 bases and J by 0 bases, with 6 bases between the two germline ends. Looked up from germline, CDR1 is MNHEY and CDR2 is SMNVEV (reference sequence). This CDR3 is 15 amino acids long. The CDR3 DNA reads as TGTGCCAGCAGTTTATCAGGGAGCTCTGGAAACACCATATATTTT. Translated: CASSLSGSSGNTIYF.

This clone was detected a few times. This chain connects TRBV15 to TRBJ1-4; D gene unclear. This CDR3 is 13 amino acids long. Trimming removed 3 bases at V and 4 bases at J, with 6 bases between. From germline, CDR1 is LNHNV and CDR2 YYDKDF (reference sequence). CDR3 DNA: TGTGCCACCAGCAGGCGAGTTAATGAAAAACTGTTTTTT. Translation gives CATSRRVNEKLFF.

The rearrangement links TRBV4-3 to TRBJ2-5, with D possibly matching TRBD2 (5 bases). The CDR3 is 15 amino acids. Germline-derived CDR1 and CDR2 are LGHNA and YSLEER. With 1 base removed from V and 5 bases from J, the gap between germline ends came to 14 bases. DNA of the CDR3: TGCGCCAGCAGCCAAGGTGCGGGCCCTGGGGAGACCCAGTACTTC. Its translation: CASSQGAGPGETQYF.

By sample fraction, this clone is large. The J gene is TRBJ1-5, the V gene TRBV19; TRBD1 matches 7 bases. Trimming took 7 bases from V and 1 from J; bases not matched to a gene: 7. Germline CDR1 LNHDA, CDR2 SQIVND (reference sequence). The CDR3 runs 15 residues. In DNA form, the CDR3 reads TGTGCCAGTACCCCGGACAGGTTAAGCAATCAGCCCCAGCATTTT. Its protein product is CASTPDRLSNQPQHF.

J is TRBJ1-6 and V is TRBV27, with D unclear. Germline lookup yields CDR1 MNHEY and CDR2 SMNVEV (reference sequence). V shed 2 bases and J shed 0 bases, with 5 bases lying between them. There are 15 residues in the CDR3. This CDR3 is CASSLPPSYNSPLHF. CDR3 nucleotides: TGTGCCAGCAGTTTACCCCCCTCCTATAATTCACCCCTCCACTTT.

The chain links TRBV6-5 to TRBJ2-1; TRBD1 matches at 9 bases. The CDR3 covers 13 residues. V lost 4 bases, J lost 8 bases, and 3 bases stayed unmatched. Per the germline V gene, CDR1 is MNHEY and CDR2 is SVGAGI. The chain's CDR3 is CASSFTGGDEQFF. The CDR3 DNA is TGTGCCAGCAGTTTTACAGGGGGCGATGAGCAGTTCTTC.

The chain carries TRBV7-6 and TRBJ1-1; no reliable D call. The CDR3 length is 14 residues. V lost 4 bases, J lost 1 base, and 10 bases lay in between. CDR1 and CDR2 (germline): SGHVS, FNYEAQ. The CDR3: CASSSGRSNTEAFF. The CDR3 DNA reads TGTGCCAGCAGCTCCGGACGGTCGAACACTGAAGCTTTCTTT. The entire variable domain, with the rest obtained from reference TRBV7-6 and TRBJ1-1, is as follows: GAGVSQSPRYKVTKRGQDVALRCDPISGHVSLYWYRQALGQGPEFLTYFNYEAQQDKSGLPNDRFSAERPEGSISTLTIQRTEQRDSAMYRCASSSGRSNTEAFFGQGTRLTVV.

The rearrangement joins TRBV29-1 to TRBJ1-2; D is perhaps TRBD1 (6 bases). This CDR3 has 14 residues. CDR1 SQVTM and CDR2 ANQGSEA come from the germline V gene. V was trimmed by 0 bases and J by 6 bases, leaving 14 bases between them. The CDR3 nucleotides are TGCAGCGTTGAAGATATGGGGGGCGTGGATGGCTACACCTTC. It yields the protein CSVEDMGGVDGYTF. Full variable domain (missing parts from reference TRBV29-1 and TRBJ1-2): SAVISQKPSRDICQRGTSLTIQCQVDSQVTMMFWYRQQPGQSLTLIATANQGSEATYESGFVIDKFPISRPNLTFSTLTVSNMSPEDSSIYLCSVEDMGGVDGYTFGSGTRLTVV.

The rearrangement links TRBV19 to TRBJ2-3; D gene uncertain. Trimming stripped 0 bases from V and 0 bases from J, with 7 bases between. CDR1 and CDR2 from the germline V gene are LNHDA and SQIVND (reference sequence). The CDR3 is made up of 15 amino acids. The CDR3 nucleotides are TGTGCCAGTAGTATAGACAGTGGGAGCACAGATACGCAGTATTTT. It codes for CASSIDSGSTDTQYF.

The rearrangement links TRBV2 to TRBJ1-1; weak D call: TRBD1 (6 bases). Germline V gives CDR1 SNHLY, CDR2 FYNNEI. Trimming cost V 2 bases and J 4 bases, with 11 bases left between them. CDR3 length: 14 residues. CDR3 DNA: TGTGCCAGCAGTGAATTGACAGGTAGCACTGAAGCTTTCTTT. Encoded protein: CASSELTGSTEAFF. Using reference TRBV2 and TRBJ1-1 for the parts outside the CDR3, the full variable domain is EPEVTQTPSHQVTQMGQEVILRCVPISNHLYFYWYRQILGQKVEFLVSFYNNEISEKSEIFDDQFSVERPDGSNFTLKIRSTKLEDSAMYFCASSELTGSTEAFFGQGTRLTVV.

By share, this clone ranks as large. The chain carries TRBV4-3 and TRBJ1-1; possible D gene TRBD1, 5 bases. This CDR3 is built from 16 residues. Trimming removed 0 bases from V and 1 base from J, with 12 bases in between. The germline V gene encodes CDR1 LGHNA and CDR2 YSLEER. The CDR3 sequence is CASSQDVGQGNTEAFF. In nucleotides, the CDR3 is TGCGCCAGCAGCCAAGATGTTGGGCAGGGGAACACTGAAGCTTTCTTT.

The chain couples TRBV21-1 to TRBJ2-1; no DNA check was done on the table's D call, TRBD1. TRBV21-1 has pseudogene status. This CDR3 contains 17 residues. The DNA of the CDR3 is TGTGCCAGCAGCAAACCCCCCATACAGTTCTCCTACAATGAGCAGTTCTTC. Its translation is CASSKPPIQFSYNEQFF.

The gene calls are TRBV7-9 and TRBJ1-6; D is possibly TRBD1 (5 bases). V lost 1 base to trimming and J lost 9 bases, with 13 bases between them. The germline V gene encodes CDR1 SEHNR and CDR2 FQNEAQ (reference sequence). The CDR3 covers 15 residues. CDR3 nucleotides: TGTGCCAGCAGCTTAGGGGGCGCGGGCAGTTCACCCCTCCACTTT. Protein sequence: CASSLGGAGSSPLHF.

This clone was picked up one time. CDR3 sequence reads: CASSLEARNSYEQYF. The CDR3 bases are TGTGCCAGCAGCTTAGAGGCCCGGAACTCCTACGAGCAGTACTTC. V gene TRBV13 combines with J gene TRBJ2-7; no clear D gene. Germline V gives CDR1 PRHDT, CDR2 FYEKMQ (reference sequence). This CDR3 spans 15 amino acids. Trimming took off 1 base at V and 0 bases at J, with 10 bases between the two ends.

This clone came up a few times. The rearrangement joins TRBV27 to TRBJ2-7, with 8 nucleotides matching TRBD1. The trim removed 5 bases at V and 3 bases at J, leaving 12 bases unmatched. Per germline, CDR1 MNHEY and CDR2 SMNVEV (reference sequence). The CDR3 covers 16 residues. The CDR3 sequence: CASSPHPGTGYYEQYF. The CDR3, as DNA: TGTGCCAGCAGTCCGCACCCCGGGACAGGCTACTACGAGCAGTACTTC.

The chain employs TRBV7-9 and TRBJ2-7, with a possible D match to TRBD2 (5 bases). Per germline, CDR1 SEHNR and CDR2 FQNEAQ (reference sequence). This CDR3 comprises 13 residues. Trimming left V 3 bases short and J 3 bases short, with 9 bases between. CDR3 region: CASSLRELYEQYF. In nucleotides, the CDR3 is TGTGCCAGCAGCTTGAGGGAACTCTACGAGCAGTACTTC.

The V call is TRBV7-9, the J call TRBJ2-1, with TRBD2 identical over 10 bases. The germline gives CDR1 SEHNR, CDR2 FQNEAQ (reference sequence). This CDR3 is built from 14 residues. After removal of 2 bases from V and 7 bases from J, the junction contained 2 bases not matched to a gene. The CDR3 spells CASSLTGLANEQFF. For the CDR3, the DNA is TGTGCCAGCAGCTTAACGGGACTAGCGAATGAGCAGTTCTTC.

CDR3 amino acids: CASRQSGGSDLGEKLFF. In DNA form, the CDR3 reads TGTGCCAGCCGCCAATCAGGGGGATCGGATTTGGGGGAAAAACTGTTTTTT. The chain couples TRBV28 to TRBJ1-4, with 7 bases matching TRBD1. The V gene's germline CDR1 is MDHEN and CDR2 SYDVKM. The CDR3 length is 17 residues. J lost 8 bases, V lost 8 bases, and 20 bases had no gene match.

V is TRBV2 and J is TRBJ1-2, with TRBD1 identical over 8 bases. This CDR3 has 14 residues. Germline V gives CDR1 SNHLY, CDR2 FYNNEI. V lost 6 bases and J lost 8; bases outside the gene matches: 11. CDR3 DNA sequence: TGTGCCAGCAGCCTAGGACAGGGACTGTTGGGCTACACCTTC. It encodes CASSLGQGLLGYTF.

The rearrangement joins TRBV28 to TRBJ2-7; D gene uncertain. Trimming took off 5 bases at V and 5 bases at J, with 19 bases between the two ends. CDR1 and CDR2 from the germline V gene are MDHEN and SYDVKM. The CDR3 has 15 residues. CDR3 nucleotide sequence: TGTGCCAGCAGTCCTTCAGGCACCCCCATAGACGAGCAGTACTTC. It encodes CASSPSGTPIDEQYF.

The chain is built from TRBV4-2 and TRBJ2-5, with a tentative D call TRBD2 (6 bases). V was clipped by 0 bases and J by 1 base, with 12 bases between them. Germline CDR1 reads LGHNA; CDR2 reads YNFKEQ. CDR3 length equals 16 residues. The CDR3 nucleotides read TGTGCCAGCAGCCAAGAATCGGGGACTTTCCAAGAGACCCAGTACTTC. Its translation is CASSQESGTFQETQYF.

The rearrangement joins TRBV5-8 to TRBJ2-7; no clear D gene. This CDR3 has 11 residues. CDR1 and CDR2 (germline): SGHTS, YDEGEE. V was cut by 1 base and J by 5 bases, with 4 bases left in between. The CDR3 spells CASSLSHEQYF. The CDR3 nucleotides read TGTGCCAGCAGCTTGTCCCACGAGCAGTACTTC.

The chain joins TRBV10-3 to TRBJ2-1; D could derive from TRBD1 or TRBD2 (5 bases each). CDR1 and CDR2 from the germline V gene are ENHRY and SYGVKD. CDR3 length equals 14 residues. V gave up 3 bases and J gave up 6 bases, with 12 bases separating them. CDR3 loop: CAISDLGPSNEQFF. The CDR3 DNA is TGTGCCATCAGTGACCTGGGACCGTCCAATGAGCAGTTCTTC.

In DNA form, the CDR3 reads TGTGCCAGCAGCTTAGGCGGGAAATTTGACGAGCAGTACTTC. Amino acid sequence: CASSLGGKFDEQYF. The chain links TRBV7-9 to TRBJ2-7, with a weak D call TRBD2 (6 bases). With 1 base removed from V and 5 bases from J, the gap between germline ends came to 12 bases. This CDR3 has 14 amino acids. Germline assignment: CDR1 SEHNR and CDR2 FQNEAQ (reference sequence). Together with reference TRBV7-9 and TRBJ2-7, the CDR3 gives the full variable domain: DTGVSQNPRHKITKRGQNVTFRCDPISEHNRLYWYRQTLGQGPEFLTYFQNEAQLEKSRLLSDRFSAERPKGSFSTLEIQRTEQGDSAMYLCASSLGGKFDEQYFGPGTRLTVT.

The chain has TRBV28 and TRBJ2-1; 9 bases line up with TRBD2. CDR3 length: 15 amino acids. The germline V gene has CDR1 MDHEN and CDR2 SYDVKM. The V gene end was trimmed by 10 bases and the J gene end by 0 bases; junction bases not matched to a gene: 7. The CDR3 DNA sequence: TGTGCCACTAAGCGGGAGGTTAGCTCCTACAATGAGCAGTTCTTC. This encodes CATKREVSSYNEQFF.

This chain links TRBV5-4 with TRBJ2-3; D not resolved. V gave up 3 bases and J gave up 3 bases, with 5 bases separating them. There are 12 residues in the CDR3. Germline V gene lookup returns CDR1 SGHNT and CDR2 YYREEE (reference sequence). The CDR3 nucleotides read TGTGCCAGCAGCTGGAGTACAGATACGCAGTATTTT. Amino acid sequence: CASSWSTDTQYF.

V gene TRBV2 combines with J gene TRBJ2-1; 11 bases are a match to TRBD1. Germline V lookup: CDR1 SNHLY, CDR2 FYNNEI. The CDR3 runs 21 residues. With V trimmed by 3 bases and J by 0 bases, 16 bases remained unmatched. This CDR3 is CASSDTRGQGAHLLSYNEQFF. The CDR3, as DNA: TGTGCCAGCAGTGATACCCGAGGACAGGGGGCCCACCTTCTCTCCTACAATGAGCAGTTCTTC.

The sample holds one count of this clone. The chain links TRBV28 to TRBJ2-5; tentative D call: TRBD2 (6 bases). CDR3 size: 13 residues. Deletions cut 9 bases from V and 3 bases from J, with 14 bases between. CDR1 is MDHEN and CDR2 is SYDVKM in the germline V gene. The CDR3 is CASSLASEETQYF. The CDR3 bases are TGTGCCAGTTCACTAGCTTCAGAAGAGACCCAGTACTTC. The whole variable domain, filled in from reference TRBV28 and TRBJ2-5, reads DVKVTQSSRYLVKRTGEKVFLECVQDMDHENMFWYRQDPGLGLRLIYFSYDVKMKEKGDIPEGYSVSREKKERFSLILESASTNQTSMYLCASSLASEETQYFGPGTRLLVL.

The V call is TRBV7-8, the J call TRBJ1-2; TRBD1 matches 8 bases. J lost 7 bases, V lost 1 base, and 8 bases had no gene match. This CDR3 spans 15 amino acids. The germline CDR1 and CDR2 sequences are SGHVS and FQNEAQ. This CDR3 is CASSLGLTGEVGYTF. In DNA, the CDR3 is TGTGCCAGCAGCTTAGGTCTGACAGGGGAGGTTGGCTACACCTTC.